The clone carrying this T cell receptor beta chain turned up a few times. The germline CDR1 and CDR2 sequences are KGHSH and LQKENI. V dropped 8 bases and J dropped 5 bases, with 18 bases sitting between them. This CDR3 is 14 amino acids long. The entry originates in a study of T cell changes during pregnancy in multiple sclerosis. Only in-frame clones appear in the TCRdb table, and some are missing; sequencing was by immunoSEQ multiplex PCR. The repertoire has 50,000 to 75,000 clones, 91% of them found once; the top ten carry 2.2%. Material: peripheral blood, obtained in the third trimester of pregnancy. This clonotype was sampled from a female donor in good health, enrolled as a control in a pregnancy study. The chain couples TRBV18 to TRBJ1-1; possible D gene TRBD1, 5 bases. The CDR3 region has the DNA TGTGCCAGCACTACAGGAAACGAACAAACTGAAGCTTTCTTT. Amino acids: CASTTGNEQTEAFF.